Below are 17 T cell receptor beta chains sequenced from a single sample in a study of blood T cell repertoires in COVID-19. Data came from immunoSEQ multiplex PCR; TCRdb stores just in-frame clones and leaves some out. The sample has 220,000 or so clones, 65% to 85% seen once. Sequenced: peripheral blood. The origin of the receptors is a woman in her 30s who had recovered from COVID-19.

The chain combines TRBV11-1 with TRBJ1-2, with D unresolved. V shed 1 base and J shed 7 bases, with 16 bases lying between them. CDR1 is SGHAT, CDR2 FQDESV, per germline (reference sequence). The CDR3 is made up of 15 amino acids. For the CDR3, the DNA is TGTGCCAGCAGCTTAGAAGTACGGGATTCGGCTGGCTACACCTTC. Its translation: CASSLEVRDSAGYTF. The whole variable domain, filled in from reference TRBV11-1 and TRBJ1-2, reads EAEVAQSPRYKITEKSQAVAFWCDPISGHATLYWYRQILGQGPELLVQFQDESVVDDSQLPKDRFSAERLKGVDSTLKIQPAELGDSAMYLCASSLEVRDSAGYTFGSGTRLTVV.

The chain links TRBV18 to TRBJ1-1; D perhaps matches TRBD1 (5 bases). The V and J ends lost 4 bases and 4 bases respectively, with 13 bases between them. The CDR3 totals 14 residues. The V gene's germline CDR1 is KGHSH and CDR2 LQKENI. CDR3: CASSLGPQGTEAFF. DNA of the CDR3: TGTGCCAGCTCACTGGGCCCTCAGGGCACTGAAGCTTTCTTT. Full variable domain (rest looked up from reference TRBV18 and TRBJ1-1): NAGVMQNPRHLVRRRGQEARLRCSPMKGHSHVYWYRQLPEEGLKFMVYLQKENIIDESGMPKERFSAEFPKEGPSILRIQQVVRGDSAAYFCASSLGPQGTEAFFGQGTRLTVV.

The chain carries TRBV19 and TRBJ1-4, with D perhaps matching TRBD1 (5 bases). V was shortened by 1 base and J by 7 bases, with 7 bases between the two germline ends. The germline CDR1 and CDR2 sequences are LNHDA and SQIVND (reference sequence). The length of the CDR3 is 13 residues. The CDR3 region has the DNA TGTGCCAGTAGTATAGTGACAGCTGAAAAACTGTTTTTT. Its protein product is CASSIVTAEKLFF.

J is TRBJ2-3 and V is TRBV4-2, with 14 bases identical to TRBD2. Germline CDR1 LGHNA, CDR2 YNFKEQ. The CDR3 is 15 residues long. The junction had 6 bases not matched to a gene; V was cut back by 3 bases and J by 10 bases. The CDR3 bases are TGTGCCAGCAGCCAGGGACTAGCGGGAGTACGTCCGCAGTATTTT. As protein: CASSQGLAGVRPQYF.

The rearrangement joins TRBV2 to TRBJ2-3, with 11 positions matching TRBD2. Trimming took 6 bases from V and 4 from J; bases not matched to a gene: 3. Germline values: CDR1 SNHLY, CDR2 FYNNEI. The CDR3 runs to 14 residues. The CDR3 reads CASRVLAGADTQYF. The DNA for the CDR3 is TGTGCCAGCAGGGTACTAGCGGGAGCAGATACGCAGTATTTT.

The chain combines TRBV5-1 with TRBJ2-6; TRBD1 agrees at 7 bases. J was trimmed by 2 bases and V by 1 base; bases with no gene match: 9. Per germline, CDR1 SGHRS and CDR2 YFSETQ. CDR3 length equals 18 residues. Written as DNA, the CDR3 is TGCGCCAGCAGCTTGAGGCAGGGGGTCTGGGCTGGGGCCAACGTCCTGACTTTC. Translating it yields CASSLRQGVWAGANVLTF.

V gene TRBV7-9 combines with J gene TRBJ1-1, with 8 bases aligning to TRBD1. The CDR3 is 17 residues long. Trimming removed 3 bases from V and 6 bases from J; junction bases left unmatched: 15. Germline V CDR1 and CDR2: SEHNR, FQNEAQ (reference sequence). CDR3 nucleotides: TGTGCCAGCAGCTTTTACGTGGAGACAGGGGCTCGGGCTGAAGCTTTCTTT. Its protein is CASSFYVETGARAEAFF.

The chain is built from TRBV27 and TRBJ2-3; D is possibly TRBD2 (5 bases). CDR1 is MNHEY and CDR2 is SMNVEV in the germline V gene (reference sequence). V lost 5 bases, J lost 2 bases, and 17 bases lay in between. This CDR3 comprises 16 residues. The CDR3 DNA is TGTGCCAGCAGTCCGGGATCGTACAGCTTCACAGATACGCAGTATTTT. Amino acid sequence: CASSPGSYSFTDTQYF.

This clone has only a few counts. V usage is TRBV7-3 and J usage is TRBJ1-6; TRBD1 might be the D (6 bases). Germline values: CDR1 SGHTA, CDR2 FQGTGA. The CDR3 extends over 14 amino acids. V gave up 2 bases and J gave up 5 bases, with 7 bases separating them. The CDR3 reads CASSLQGNNSPLHF. The CDR3 DNA reads as TGTGCCAGCAGCTTACAGGGGAATAATTCACCCCTCCACTTT.

This sequence joins TRBV28 and TRBJ2-3; TRBD2 matches at 9 bases. The CDR3 spans 14 residues. Germline lookup yields CDR1 MDHEN and CDR2 SYDVKM. The J segment lost 6 bases and the V segment lost 3 bases, leaving 4 bases of the junction unmatched. The CDR3: CASSLGGRADTQYF. The CDR3 coding sequence is TGTGCCAGCAGTTTGGGCGGGAGGGCCGATACGCAGTATTTT.

The V call is TRBV3-1 (or the pseudogene TRBV3-2), the J call TRBJ2-7; a weak D match, TRBD1 (5 bases). Trimming stripped 4 bases from V and 1 base from J, with 17 bases between. The CDR3 contains 16 residues. Germline CDR1 LGHDT, CDR2 YNNKEL (reference sequence). CDR3 sequence (DNA): TGTGCCAGCAGCCCCGCCGCAGGGAAAAAGTCCTACGAGCAGTACTTC. It codes for CASSPAAGKKSYEQYF.

In its sample, this clone was seen a few times. The chain uses TRBV6-5 and TRBJ2-7, with D possibly being TRBD2 (6 bases). Germline assignment: CDR1 MNHEY and CDR2 SVGAGI. Deletions cut 8 bases from V and 7 bases from J, with 21 bases between. CDR3 length: 14 residues. CDR3 sequence: CASRLGGPTGEQYF. CDR3 in DNA: TGTGCCAGCCGCCTCGGGGGACCGACTGGAGAGCAGTACTTC.

The chain joins TRBV28 to TRBJ2-7, with 8 bases matching TRBD1. CDR3 length: 15 residues. CDR1 MDHEN and CDR2 SYDVKM come from the germline V gene. The V segment lost 3 bases and the J segment 3 bases; nucleotides outside the gene matches: 7. CDR3 sequence (DNA): TGTGCCAGCAGTTTCCGGGACAGGACTTACTACGAGCAGTACTTC. Its protein is CASSFRDRTYYEQYF. The whole variable domain, filled in from reference TRBV28 and TRBJ2-7, reads DVKVTQSSRYLVKRTGEKVFLECVQDMDHENMFWYRQDPGLGLRLIYFSYDVKMKEKGDIPEGYSVSREKKERFSLILESASTNQTSMYLCASSFRDRTYYEQYFGPGTRLTVT.

The chain is built from TRBV9 and TRBJ2-3, with 7 bases that match TRBD2. Germline V lookup: CDR1 SGDLS, CDR2 YYNGEE. CDR3 length: 14 amino acids. After removal of 1 base from V and 2 bases from J, the junction contained 1 base not matched to a gene. CDR3 amino acids: CASSVRGDTDTQYF. CDR3 bases: TGTGCCAGCAGCGTACGGGGGGACACAGATACGCAGTATTTT.

DNA for the CDR3: TGTGCCAGCAGAATAGGAGGGGGCATCAATCAGCCCCAGCATTTT. It yields the protein CASRIGGGINQPQHF. The V and J genes are TRBV6-5 and TRBJ1-5; 7 bases agree with TRBD1. Germline-derived CDR1 and CDR2 are MNHEY and SVGAGI. The V gene end was trimmed by 6 bases and the J gene end by 3 bases; junction bases not matched to a gene: 8. The CDR3 is 15 amino acids.

V is TRBV5-1 and J is TRBJ2-7; a weak D match, TRBD2 (6 bases). CDR1 is SGHRS, CDR2 YFSETQ, per germline. Between the trimmed V and J ends, which lost 4 bases and 7 bases, there was a span of 15 bases. The CDR3 spans 13 residues. CDR3 sequence (DNA): TGCGCCAGCAGCGGGCCTCTAGCGCGGGAGCAGTACTTC. Protein product: CASSGPLAREQYF. The whole variable domain, remainder taken from reference TRBV5-1 and TRBJ2-7, is KAGVTQTPRYLIKTRGQQVTLSCSPISGHRSVSWYQQTPGQGLQFLFEYFSETQRNKGNFPGRFSGRQFSNSRSEMNVSTLELGDSALYLCASSGPLAREQYFGPGTRLTVT.

J is TRBJ1-2 and V is TRBV3-1 (or the pseudogene TRBV3-2); 8 bases line up with TRBD1. Germline CDR1 is LGHDT and CDR2 is YNNKEL (reference sequence). Losses at the gene ends were 6 bases for V and 4 bases for J; bases not matched to a gene: 4. The CDR3 covers 13 residues. CDR3 nucleotides: TGTGCCAGCAGGGGACAGGACGCCTATGGCTACACCTTC. This translates into CASRGQDAYGYTF.